Below are 10 T cell receptor beta chains sequenced from a single sample in a study of blood T cell repertoires in COVID-19. Sequenced by immunoSEQ multiplex PCR; TCRdb stores in-frame clones only, minus some. In the table there are more than 200,000 clones, about 90% of which are singletons. The source material was peripheral blood. Receptor source: a woman in her fifties or sixties with acute or convalescent COVID-19.

The chain employs TRBV5-1 and TRBJ1-3; TRBD1 might be the D (5 bases). V dropped 0 bases and J dropped 2 bases, with 12 bases sitting between them. Looked up from germline, CDR1 is SGHRS and CDR2 is YFSETQ. The CDR3 is 16 residues long. The CDR3 region has the DNA TGCGCCAGCAGCTTGGTTCAGGGCGGCGCTGGAAACACCATATATTTT. It codes for CASSLVQGGAGNTIYF.

V is TRBV6-5 and J is TRBJ1-3; 7 nucleotides agree with TRBD1. CDR1 is MNHEY, CDR2 SVGAGI, per germline. CDR3 length: 14 residues. The junction had 3 bases not matched to a gene; V was cut back by 6 bases and J by 1 base. CDR3 nucleotides: TGTGCCAGCAGATTGACAGGGTCTGGAAACACCATATATTTT. Translating it yields CASRLTGSGNTIYF.

The CDR3 loop reads CGVKKGGAYGYTF. In DNA form, the CDR3 reads TGTGGGGTTAAGAAGGGAGGAGCCTATGGCTACACCTTC. This chain connects TRBV12-3 or TRBV12-4 to TRBJ1-2; D gene uncertain. The length of the CDR3 is 13 residues.

This clone came up a few times. This chain links TRBV7-2 with TRBJ2-7; maybe TRBD2 (5 bases). V was pared by 5 bases and J by 3 bases, with 11 bases between. The CDR3 sequence is 13 residues long. Germline V gives CDR1 SGHTA, CDR2 FQGNSA. CDR3 region: CASSEGPLYEQYF. CDR3 bases: TGTGCCAGCAGCGAGGGCCCACTCTACGAGCAGTACTTC.

The chain links TRBV6-6 to TRBJ2-2, with 8 bases identical to TRBD1. Germline CDR1 and CDR2: MNHNY and SVGAGI (reference sequence). The CDR3 runs 15 residues. The trim removed 5 bases at V and 4 bases at J, leaving 6 bases unmatched. DNA of the CDR3: TGTGCCAGCAGTGCTCGACAGGGGTCCACCGGGGAGCTGTTTTTT. Encoded protein: CASSARQGSTGELFF.

The chain couples TRBV4-2 to TRBJ2-7; 9 bases align to TRBD1. CDR3 size: 13 residues. With V trimmed by 4 bases and J by 4 bases, 2 bases remained unmatched. Per germline, CDR1 LGHNA and CDR2 YNFKEQ. CDR3 loop: CASSRDREYEQYF. In nucleotides, the CDR3 is TGTGCCAGCAGCCGGGACAGGGAATACGAGCAGTACTTC.

This chain connects TRBV5-6 to TRBJ2-3; D gene ambiguous. The CDR3 contains 15 residues. Germline CDR1 is SGHDT and CDR2 is YYEEEE. The V and J ends lost 1 base and 3 bases respectively, with 12 bases between them. CDR3 in DNA: TGTGCCAGCAGCTTGTACATAGAGGTTACAGATACGCAGTATTTT. This translates into CASSLYIEVTDTQYF.

This clone was observed once. The chain recombines TRBV6-5 with TRBJ1-5; a possible D gene is TRBD1 (6 bases). CDR1 MNHEY and CDR2 SVGAGI come from the germline V gene. CDR3 length: 14 amino acids. V gave up 5 bases and J gave up 6 bases, with 14 bases separating them. In DNA form, the CDR3 reads TGTGCCAGCAGTCCCCTTGGGGGGGCTCAGCCCCAGCATTTT. It encodes CASSPLGGAQPQHF.

V is TRBV5-1 and J is TRBJ1-1; D might be TRBD1 (5 bases). Trimming removed 4 bases at V and 4 bases at J, with 11 bases between. Germline CDR1 and CDR2: SGHRS and YFSETQ. The CDR3 is 13 residues long. The chain's CDR3 is CASSISGGTEAFF. The CDR3 DNA sequence: TGCGCCAGCAGCATATCCGGGGGCACTGAAGCTTTCTTT.

The gene calls are TRBV18 and TRBJ1-5; D ambiguous. V lost 0 bases to trimming and J lost 7 bases, with 4 bases between them. CDR1 is KGHSH and CDR2 is LQKENI in the germline V gene. This CDR3 has 12 residues. Here the CDR3 DNA reads TGTGCCAGCTCACCACCGAGCCAGCCCCAGCATTTT. It codes for CASSPPSQPQHF. Based on the CDR3 plus reference TRBV18 and TRBJ1-5, the full variable domain is NAGVMQNPRHLVRRRGQEARLRCSPMKGHSHVYWYRQLPEEGLKFMVYLQKENIIDESGMPKERFSAEFPKEGPSILRIQQVVRGDSAAYFCASSPPSQPQHFGDGTRLSIL.